The 6 T cell receptor beta chains listed next were all sequenced from one sample in a study of cytomegalovirus exposure and HLA in healthy donors. Some clones are missing from TCRdb's copy, which holds only in-frame ones; the method was immunoSEQ multiplex PCR. The sample yields some 140,000 clones, 70% to 90% seen once. Sequenced input: PBMCs. The receptors come from a woman aged 25 to 39 in good health and CMV-seronegative.

This clone showed up just once. The V gene is TRBV2, the J gene TRBJ2-2, with TRBD1 identical over 7 bases. This CDR3 is 14 amino acids long. V shed 11 bases, J shed 3 bases, and the junction held 9 bases outside the gene matches. In germline, CDR1 is SNHLY, CDR2 FYNNEI. The CDR3 DNA follows: TGTGCCGGGTCCCGGGACAGCCACACCGGGGAGCTGTTTTTT. It yields the protein CAGSRDSHTGELFF.

The sample holds one count of this clone. This chain uses TRBV5-1 with TRBJ1-3; tentatively, D is TRBD1 (6 bases). This CDR3 is 17 amino acids long. Germline V CDR1 and CDR2: SGHRS, YFSETQ. The V and J ends lost 1 base and 0 bases respectively, with 14 bases between them. For the CDR3, the DNA is TGCGCCAGCAGCTTGACGCCTCAGGGGTCCTCTGGAAACACCATATATTTT. Amino acids: CASSLTPQGSSGNTIYF.

The V call is TRBV6-5, the J call TRBJ2-7; 8 bases line up with TRBD1. CDR3 length equals 16 residues. CDR1 is MNHEY and CDR2 is SVGAGI in the germline V gene. The V segment lost 0 bases and the J segment 1 base; nucleotides outside the gene matches: 5. The CDR3 loop is CASSYSQTGASYEQYF. In nucleotides, the CDR3 is TGTGCCAGCAGTTACTCACAGACAGGGGCGTCCTACGAGCAGTACTTC.

The chain joins TRBV11-2 to TRBJ2-3; the match to TRBD2 covers 9 bases. Germline-derived CDR1 and CDR2 are SGHAT and FQNNGV. V dropped 4 bases and J dropped 4; count of bases not matched to a gene: 12. The CDR3 is 17 residues long. The CDR3 spells CASSSLSAGGHPDTQYF. In DNA form, the CDR3 reads TGTGCCAGCAGCTCCCTATCCGCGGGGGGGCACCCAGATACGCAGTATTTT.

The chain is built from TRBV14 and TRBJ1-3; no firm D call. CDR1 SGHDN and CDR2 FVKESK come from the germline V gene. This CDR3 comprises 14 residues. Trimming took 1 base from V and 4 from J, leaving 8 bases between them. CDR3 DNA sequence: TGTGCCAGCAGCCAAGTGGCCGCCGGAAACACCATATATTTT. Its translation: CASSQVAAGNTIYF.

The chain couples TRBV5-4 to TRBJ2-5, with TRBD2 matching 7 bases. The CDR3 runs to 16 residues. Germline CDR1 is SGHNT and CDR2 is YYREEE (reference sequence). The V and J ends lost 2 bases and 0 bases, in that order; junction bases with no gene match: 7. CDR3 region: CASSFGGGGYQETQYF. Written as DNA, the CDR3 is TGTGCCAGCAGCTTCGGTGGGGGGGGGTACCAAGAGACCCAGTACTTC.